The 24 T cell receptor beta chains below all came from one sample that was sequenced in a study of T cell responses to AZD1222 COVID-19 vaccine. The protocol was immunoSEQ multiplex PCR, while the TCRdb copy is restricted to in-frame clones and leaves out a portion. This sample has more than 150,000 clones, with about nine tenths found just once. Here the sequenced sample was peripheral blood, taken on day 0 of AZD1222 vaccination. The receptors were sampled from an adult in good health.

The chain carries TRBV27 and TRBJ2-3; the D is unclear. The V and J ends lost 2 bases and 4 bases respectively, with 13 bases between them. The CDR3 is 15 residues long. From germline, CDR1 is MNHEY and CDR2 SMNVEV (reference sequence). The DNA for the CDR3 is TGTGCCAGCAGTTTAGGCACGGTAAGGGCAGATACGCAGTATTTT. Translated, it gives CASSLGTVRADTQYF.

V usage is TRBV19 and J usage is TRBJ1-3; no reliable D call. The CDR3 spans 15 residues. Germline CDR1 and CDR2: LNHDA and SQIVND (reference sequence). The V and J ends lost 3 bases and 0 bases respectively, with 9 bases between them. In DNA form, the CDR3 reads TGTGCCAGTAGTATGAACATGGGCTCTGGAAACACCATATATTTT. It translates to CASSMNMGSGNTIYF.

This chain uses TRBV9 with TRBJ2-3, with 10 bases fitting TRBD1. After removal of 4 bases from V and 5 bases from J, the junction contained 7 bases not matched to a gene. The CDR3 is 15 residues long. Germline CDR1 SGDLS, CDR2 YYNGEE. The CDR3 DNA reads as TGTGCCAGCAGCAACCGGGACAGGGGAAGAGATACGCAGTATTTT. Translating gives CASSNRDRGRDTQYF.

The chain is built from TRBV7-2 and TRBJ2-5; 13 bases agree with TRBD2. V gave up 3 bases and J gave up 4 bases; unmatched junction bases: 8. Germline V gene data show CDR1 as SGHTA and CDR2 as FQGNSA. The CDR3 spans 17 residues. CDR3 loop: CASSLPGLAGLTETQYF. The DNA of the CDR3 is TGTGCCAGCAGCTTGCCGGGACTAGCGGGACTTACAGAGACCCAGTACTTC.

This rearrangement joins TRBV28 to TRBJ1-2; 7 bases line up with TRBD1. Looked up from germline, CDR1 is MDHEN and CDR2 is SYDVKM. This CDR3 has 14 amino acids. Trimming removed 4 bases from V and 2 bases from J; junction bases left unmatched: 4. CDR3 coding DNA: TGTGCCAGCAGTTCTCAGACAGGGAACTATGGCTACACCTTC. It codes for CASSSQTGNYGYTF.

V is TRBV6-2 or TRBV6-3 and J is TRBJ1-2; a possible D gene is TRBD1 (5 bases). CDR1 and CDR2 (germline): MNHEY, SVGEGT. Trimming left V 2 bases short and J 8 bases short, with 15 bases between. CDR3 size: 14 residues. Here the CDR3 DNA reads TGTGCCAGCAGTTACCCCCCGGGGCAGGGCGGCTACACCTTC. Protein sequence: CASSYPPGQGGYTF.

The chain uses TRBV5-4 and TRBJ1-2; maybe TRBD1 (6 bases). V gave up 1 base and J gave up 6 bases, with 16 bases separating them. The CDR3 totals 15 residues. The germline V gene encodes CDR1 SGHNT and CDR2 YYREEE (reference sequence). The CDR3 DNA is TGTGCCAGCAGCTTGCTCGGGGGGCTGGGGGATGGCTACACCTTC. Translated, it gives CASSLLGGLGDGYTF.

V usage is TRBV5-1 and J usage is TRBJ1-1, with 8 bases matching TRBD1. The CDR3 covers 15 residues. Germline V CDR1 and CDR2: SGHRS, YFSETQ. J lost 6 bases, V lost 0 bases, and 7 bases had no gene match. The CDR3 here is CASSLDGTGYSEAFF. The CDR3 nucleotides are TGCGCCAGCAGCTTGGATGGGACAGGCTATTCTGAAGCTTTCTTT.

This clone was seen once. The V call is TRBV7-9, the J call TRBJ1-2, with a possible D match to TRBD1 (6 bases). V shed 1 base and J shed 5 bases, with 14 bases lying between them. This CDR3 contains 15 residues. Germline V CDR1 and CDR2: SEHNR, FQNEAQ (reference sequence). The CDR3 DNA reads as TGTGCCAGCAGCTTAGAGGCGGGGGGGCCATATGGCTACACCTTC. It translates to CASSLEAGGPYGYTF.

The rearrangement links TRBV18 to TRBJ2-3, with a tentative D call TRBD1 (6 bases). Deletions cut 2 bases from V and 2 bases from J, with 11 bases between. The CDR3 length is 15 residues. CDR1 and CDR2 from the germline V gene are KGHSH and LQKENI. CDR3: CASSPKGQVTDTQYF. The CDR3 coding sequence is TGTGCCAGCTCACCAAAGGGACAAGTCACAGATACGCAGTATTTT.

This clone was recorded only once. In DNA form, the CDR3 reads TGTGCCATCAGTGGGGCTAGAGGGAGGTACGAGCAGTACTTC. As protein: CAISGARGRYEQYF. This chain joins TRBV10-3 and TRBJ2-7, with D perhaps TRBD2 (6 bases). The germline V gene encodes CDR1 ENHRY and CDR2 SYGVKD. V lost 4 bases and J lost 4, with 14 bases in between. CDR3 length: 14 amino acids.

This clone was counted only a few times. The chain has TRBV27 and TRBJ1-6; D is possibly TRBD1 (6 bases). Trimming cost V 5 bases and J 5 bases, with 10 bases left between them. CDR3 length equals 14 residues. The V gene's germline CDR1 is MNHEY and CDR2 SMNVEV (reference sequence). CDR3: CASSDDRHNSPLHF. CDR3 DNA: TGTGCCAGCAGTGATGACAGGCATAATTCACCCCTCCACTTT.

The gene calls are TRBV6-6 and TRBJ2-7; TRBD1 matches 8 bases. The CDR3 length is 13 residues. J lost 3 bases, V lost 5 bases, and 3 bases had no gene match. The V gene's germline CDR1 is MNHNY and CDR2 SVGAGI (reference sequence). CDR3 bases: TGTGCCAGCAGTAAACAGGGGGGCTACGAGCAGTACTTC. This codes for CASSKQGGYEQYF.

V is TRBV5-4 and J is TRBJ1-6, with a weak D call TRBD1 (5 bases). Germline V CDR1 and CDR2: SGHNT, YYREEE (reference sequence). V lost 3 bases and J lost 10, with 14 bases in between. CDR3 length: 14 amino acids. The CDR3 nucleotides read TGTGCCAGCAGCTCCCTGGGGGGGGACTCACCCCTCCACTTT. It specifies CASSSLGGDSPLHF.

The chain links TRBV19 to TRBJ2-3; no reliable D call. Germline values: CDR1 LNHDA, CDR2 SQIVND (reference sequence). This CDR3 has 13 residues. V gave up 6 bases and J gave up 6 bases, with 13 bases separating them. The CDR3 sequence is CASRLGLGDTQYF. The CDR3 DNA reads TGTGCCAGTAGATTGGGTTTAGGCGATACGCAGTATTTT.

This sequence joins TRBV9 and TRBJ1-4; D not certain. The V end was cut by 3 bases, the J end by 5 bases, with 5 bases between. The germline V gene has CDR1 SGDLS and CDR2 YYNGEE. The CDR3 is 12 amino acids. The chain's CDR3 is CASSGGNEKLFF. The CDR3 coding sequence is TGTGCCAGCAGCGGGGGAAATGAAAAACTGTTTTTT.

In nucleotides, the CDR3 is TGTGCCAGCAGTGGAAACGGGAATGGCGAGCAGTTCTTC. Encoded protein: CASSGNGNGEQFF. The V and J genes are TRBV2 and TRBJ2-1, with D tentatively TRBD2 (5 bases). There are 13 residues in the CDR3. The ends were cut back, 4 bases at V and 10 bases at J, with 14 bases in the middle. Germline CDR1 reads SNHLY; CDR2 reads FYNNEI.

The chain couples TRBV7-9 to TRBJ2-1; 10 bases fit TRBD2. This CDR3 has 16 residues. With V trimmed by 2 bases and J by 4 bases, 5 bases remained unmatched. CDR1 and CDR2 from the germline V gene are SEHNR and FQNEAQ (reference sequence). The CDR3 sequence is CASSLFSGRGYNEQFF. CDR3 nucleotides: TGTGCCAGCAGCTTATTCAGCGGGAGGGGATACAATGAGCAGTTCTTC.

The chain is built from TRBV19 and TRBJ1-2, with 12 bases aligning to TRBD1. The CDR3 has 16 residues. V shed 3 bases, J shed 6 bases, and the junction held 8 bases outside the gene matches. The germline gives CDR1 LNHDA, CDR2 SQIVND (reference sequence). CDR3 sequence (DNA): TGTGCCAGTAGTATCGCCGGGACAGGGGGCCGACATGGCTACACCTTC. Residues: CASSIAGTGGRHGYTF.

V gene TRBV6-1 combines with J gene TRBJ1-1; 10 bases match TRBD1. Per the germline V gene, CDR1 is MNHNS and CDR2 is SASEGT. Unmatched junction bases numbered 11, after V lost 4 bases and J lost 3 bases. The CDR3 is 17 residues long. CDR3 in DNA: TGTGCCAGCAGTGCACCCCCGGTTGGACAGGGGGACACTGAAGCTTTCTTT. This translates into CASSAPPVGQGDTEAFF.

V is TRBV7-2 and J is TRBJ2-1; 11 bases are shared with TRBD2. The CDR3 is made up of 15 amino acids. V was clipped by 1 base and J by 8 bases; unmatched bases: 4. Per the germline V gene, CDR1 is SGHTA and CDR2 is FQGNSA. CDR3 region: CASSLGLAGGYEQFF. The CDR3 DNA sequence: TGTGCCAGCAGCTTAGGCCTAGCGGGAGGATATGAGCAGTTCTTC. The full variable domain, with the rest looked up from reference TRBV7-2 and TRBJ2-1, is GAGVSQSPSNKVTEKGKDVELRCDPISGHTALYWYRQSLGQGLEFLIYFQGNSAPDKSGLPSDRFSAERTGGSVSTLTIQRTQQEDSAVYLCASSLGLAGGYEQFFGPGTRLTVL.

The gene calls are TRBV28 and TRBJ2-7, with D perhaps matching TRBD1 or TRBD2 (5 bases each). Germline V gives CDR1 MDHEN, CDR2 SYDVKM. V lost 4 bases and J 0 bases, leaving 13 bases between the germline ends. This CDR3 spans 15 amino acids. The CDR3 coding sequence is TGTGCCAGCAGTTCCCATTGGGGGAGCTCCTACGAGCAGTACTTC. Protein: CASSSHWGSSYEQYF.

The rearrangement joins TRBV2 to TRBJ1-2, with D possibly being TRBD1 (6 bases). V was shortened by 7 bases and J by 1 base, with 16 bases between the two germline ends. This CDR3 has 15 amino acids. Germline V lookup: CDR1 SNHLY, CDR2 FYNNEI. This CDR3 reads CASTPLGGDNYGYTF. The CDR3, as DNA: TGTGCCAGCACACCTCTTGGGGGCGATAACTATGGCTACACCTTC.

V gene TRBV18 combines with J gene TRBJ1-5; 10 bases line up with TRBD1. Germline lookup yields CDR1 KGHSH and CDR2 LQKENI. V shed 10 bases and J 6 bases; nucleotides not matched to a gene: 9. This CDR3 spans 14 amino acids. CDR3 amino acids: CANPGQGRGQPQHF. In DNA, the CDR3 is TGTGCCAACCCGGGACAGGGGAGGGGTCAGCCCCAGCATTTT.